The present T cell receptor (beta chain) was sequenced within a study of cytomegalovirus exposure and HLA in healthy donors. At the level of the study: Of all 400 or so donors who were genotyped, 80% to 85% belonged to the Caucasian-associated ancestry cluster. The study's findings and limits: The authors listed 150 to 200 TCR beta chains as cytomegalovirus-associated. It was shown in a later analysis that HLA-associated TCR beta chains were more clonally expanded than other, equally common chains. The study reported that TCR beta sequences accurately predicted HLA-A and HLA-B alleles in most subjects.

The PCR was carried out with 60 Vbeta primers and 13 Jbeta primers. Method: immunoSEQ multiplex PCR; TCRdb's copy keeps in-frame clones and lacks some. The table shows about 77,000 clones, with around three quarters occurring only once. This clone has just a few counts. The target antigen is unknown. The V gene's germline CDR1 is LNHDA and CDR2 SQIVND (reference sequence). Trimming shortened V by 1 base and J by 0 bases, and 6 bases separated the two germline ends. CDR3 size: 14 residues. J is TRBJ1-2 and V is TRBV19, with unresolved D. The specimen sequenced was PBMCs. The source is a man aged 40-50 years in good health and CMV-seronegative. CDR3 in amino acids: CASSIGTPNYGYTF. The DNA for the CDR3 is TGTGCCAGTAGTATAGGAACACCTAACTATGGCTACACCTTC.